A selection of T cell receptor beta chains follows, all from one sample in a study of cytomegalovirus exposure and HLA in healthy donors. This table comes from immunoSEQ multiplex PCR, and its TCRdb copy is limited to in-frame clones, with some not included. The table records fewer than 150,000 clones, around three quarters of them present only once. Sequenced material: PBMCs. These TCRs come from a man between 40 and 49 years old in good health and CMV-seronegative. CDR3s include the opening cysteine and the closing phenylalanine or tryptophan. Each record gives: J gene, clone size, V gene, D gene, CDR3 protein, CDR3 DNA. The D gene is left open where the match is weak. Expanded clones get a size class; other rows say once, few or many, or leave the size out.

>TRBJ2-7|.|TRBV27|.
CASSLFGATYEQYF
TGTGCCAGCAGTTTATTTGGAGCTACCTACGAGCAGTACTTC
>TRBJ2-7|.|TRBV6-4|.
CASRQVEGEQYF
TGTGCCAGCCGCCAGGTCGAGGGAGAGCAGTACTTC
>TRBJ1-5|few|TRBV10-3|TRBD1
CAISEVQGADQPQHF
TGTGCCATCAGTGAAGTACAGGGGGCAGATCAGCCCCAGCATTTT
>TRBJ1-5|.|TRBV27|TRBD1
CASRARGGGANQPQHF
TGTGCCAGCAGAGCCCGTGGAGGGGGCGCGAATCAGCCCCAGCATTTT
>TRBJ1-3|.|TRBV18|TRBD1
CASSRGQGAGNTIYF
TGTGCCAGCTCGCGCGGACAGGGGGCTGGAAACACCATATATTTT
>TRBJ1-1|.|TRBV4-3|.
CASSQDWRGAAIPAFF
TGCGCCAGCAGCCAAGACTGGCGGGGCGCCGCCATACCGGCTTTCTTT
>TRBJ1-2|once|TRBV28|TRBD1
CASSPTTGGYGYTF
TGTGCCAGCAGCCCAACGACAGGGGGCTATGGCTACACCTTC
>TRBJ2-7|.|TRBV30|.
CAWNSPPGTAWGEQYF
TGTGCCTGGAACTCCCCACCGGGAACGGCTTGGGGCGAGCAGTACTTC
>TRBJ2-7|.|TRBV30|.
CAWSGGGGASSYEQYF
TGTGCCTGGAGTGGAGGTGGTGGCGCTAGCTCCTACGAGCAGTACTTC
>TRBJ1-2|.|TRBV11-3|.
CASSLGGGAYGYTF
TGTGCCAGCAGCCTGGGAGGGGGGGCCTATGGCTACACCTTC
>TRBJ2-5|.|TRBV5-1|TRBD2
CASSGSSGGAQETQYF
TGCGCCAGCAGCGGTTCTAGCGGGGGGGCTCAAGAGACCCAGTACTTC
>TRBJ2-3|.|TRBV5-1|.
CASSLGQAGPDTQYF
TGCGCCAGCAGCTTGGGACAGGCAGGGCCAGATACGCAGTATTTT
>TRBJ2-1|few|TRBV5-4|TRBD2
CASSTILAGPYNEQFF
TGTGCCAGCAGCACCATACTAGCGGGACCCTACAATGAGCAGTTCTTC
>TRBJ1-2|.|TRBV29-1|TRBD1
CSGMGQGAEGYTF
TGCAGCGGAATGGGACAGGGGGCGGAAGGCTACACCTTC
>TRBJ1-2|.|TRBV6-1|.
CASAQGTYGYTF
TGTGCCAGCGCTCAGGGAACCTATGGCTACACCTTC
>TRBJ2-7|.|TRBV30|TRBD1
CACLPGDRTYEQYF
TGTGCCTGCCTACCGGGGGACAGGACCTACGAGCAGTACTTC
>TRBJ2-7|.|TRBV7-8|.
CASSPVFLGHPAYEQYF
TGTGCCAGCAGCCCCGTGTTTTTAGGACACCCCGCCTACGAGCAGTACTTC